One sample yielded the 25 T cell receptor beta chains listed below, sequenced in a study of cytomegalovirus exposure and HLA in healthy donors. PCR involved 60 Vbeta and 13 Jbeta primers. The data were produced by immunoSEQ multiplex PCR, yet TCRdb's version contains in-frame clones alone and is incomplete. The data hold over 150,000 clones, with approximately 79% observed a single time. The sample comprised PBMCs. These TCRs come from a man in his 60s in good health and CMV-seronegative.

The chain links TRBV23-1 to TRBJ2-1; D is undetermined. Being an ORF, TRBV23-1 has a function that is uncertain. There are 15 residues in the CDR3. The V end lost 8 bases, the J end lost 0 bases, and 14 bases lay between the germline ends. The CDR3 is CASLYARSSYNEQFF. The CDR3 nucleotides read TGCGCCAGCCTCTATGCGAGGAGCTCCTACAATGAGCAGTTCTTC.

The rearrangement joins TRBV2 to TRBJ1-1; D is possibly TRBD1 (5 bases). V was cut by 4 bases and J by 2 bases, with 8 bases left in between. Germline V gives CDR1 SNHLY, CDR2 FYNNEI. There are 13 residues in the CDR3. CDR3 DNA sequence: TGTGCCAGCAGTGGACAGAAAAACACTGAAGCTTTCTTT. As protein: CASSGQKNTEAFF.

This clone showed up just a few times. The rearrangement joins TRBV6-5 to TRBJ1-1, with 7 bases identical to TRBD1. The CDR3 is made up of 13 amino acids. CDR1 is MNHEY, CDR2 SVGAGI, per germline. The V and J ends lost 5 bases and 3 bases, in that order; junction bases with no gene match: 3. As DNA, the CDR3 is TGTGCCAGCAGTACAGACAGGGACACTGAAGCTTTCTTT. This translates into CASSTDRDTEAFF.

The chain couples TRBV14 to TRBJ2-1; D is unresolved. The V end was cut by 1 base, the J end by 12 bases, with 10 bases between. The CDR3 totals 12 residues. Germline values: CDR1 SGHDN, CDR2 FVKESK. CDR3: CASSQVAARQFF. The CDR3 DNA reads as TGTGCCAGCAGCCAAGTTGCGGCGAGGCAGTTCTTC.

The gene calls are TRBV4-3 and TRBJ2-1; 15 bases fit TRBD2. CDR1 is LGHNA and CDR2 is YSLEER in the germline V gene. V lost 6 bases and J lost 0; bases outside the gene matches: 9. The CDR3 extends over 19 amino acids. The CDR3 nucleotides are TGCGCCAGCAGTCGGGGACTAGCGGGGGGAAGGGGCTCCTACAATGAGCAGTTCTTC. Translated, it gives CASSRGLAGGRGSYNEQFF.

J is TRBJ2-1 and V is TRBV7-3; 9 nucleotides line up with TRBD1. Germline CDR1 SGHTA, CDR2 FQGTGA. The CDR3 runs 15 residues. Unmatched junction bases numbered 16, after V lost 5 bases and J lost 14 bases. CDR3 region: CASSPTGGVQVNEFF. The CDR3 DNA follows: TGTGCCAGCAGCCCAACAGGGGGCGTACAGGTAAACGAGTTCTTC.

Only a few counts were recorded for this clone. V and J are TRBV2 and TRBJ1-2, with D possibly matching TRBD1 (5 bases). Germline V gene data show CDR1 as SNHLY and CDR2 as FYNNEI. The CDR3 is made up of 12 amino acids. Trimming cost V 11 bases and J 6 bases, with 16 bases left between them. The CDR3 DNA follows: TGTGCCTGCCAAAGGGGCGGCAATGGCTACACCTTC. This gives the protein CACQRGGNGYTF.

The chain links TRBV27 to TRBJ2-1; possible D gene TRBD1, 5 bases. V lost 4 bases to trimming and J lost 0 bases, with 13 bases between them. The CDR3 has 16 amino acids. The germline V gene has CDR1 MNHEY and CDR2 SMNVEV (reference sequence). The CDR3 region has the DNA TGTGCCAGCAGTTCAAACAGGCTAAGCTCCTACAATGAGCAGTTCTTC. Translated, it gives CASSSNRLSSYNEQFF.

This chain connects TRBV5-1 to TRBJ1-4; tentative D call: TRBD1 (5 bases). Per germline, CDR1 SGHRS and CDR2 YFSETQ. With 4 bases removed from V and 8 bases from J, the gap between germline ends came to 12 bases. CDR3 length: 13 amino acids. The CDR3 nucleotides are TGCGCCAGCAGCCCCCCTGACAGCGAAAAACTGTTTTTT. This gives the protein CASSPPDSEKLFF.

The genes are TRBV6-6 and TRBJ2-2, with D perhaps TRBD1 (6 bases). This CDR3 has 15 residues. Germline lookup yields CDR1 MNHNY and CDR2 SVGAGI (reference sequence). The V gene lost 0 bases and the J gene lost 5 bases, with 10 bases spanning the gap. The CDR3 reads CASSYSKGGTGELFF. The CDR3 DNA reads TGTGCCAGCAGTTACTCGAAAGGGGGTACCGGGGAGCTGTTTTTT.

This chain links TRBV2 with TRBJ1-4; TRBD1 might be the D (5 bases). Germline V gives CDR1 SNHLY, CDR2 FYNNEI. V lost 6 bases and J 7 bases, leaving 24 bases between the germline ends. The CDR3 runs to 17 residues. The CDR3 sequence is CASRSRWGEKVGEKLFF. DNA of the CDR3: TGTGCCAGCAGATCAAGATGGGGGGAAAAAGTTGGTGAAAAACTGTTTTTT.

This rearrangement joins TRBV5-1 to TRBJ1-3; the match to TRBD1 covers 11 bases. Germline assignment: CDR1 SGHRS and CDR2 YFSETQ. The CDR3 spans 16 residues. V lost 0 bases, J lost 2 bases, and 1 base stayed unmatched. This CDR3 is CASSLAGQGAGNTIYF. In DNA form, the CDR3 reads TGCGCCAGCAGCTTGGCGGGACAGGGGGCTGGAAACACCATATATTTT. Based on the CDR3 plus reference TRBV5-1 and TRBJ1-3, the full variable domain is KAGVTQTPRYLIKTRGQQVTLSCSPISGHRSVSWYQQTPGQGLQFLFEYFSETQRNKGNFPGRFSGRQFSNSRSEMNVSTLELGDSALYLCASSLAGQGAGNTIYFGEGSWLTVV.

This rearrangement joins TRBV30 to TRBJ2-3; D might be TRBD1 (5 bases). The CDR3 has 12 residues. The germline V and J ends were trimmed by 3 bases and 6 bases, with 10 bases remaining between them. The V gene's germline CDR1 is GTSNPN and CDR2 SVGIG (reference sequence). CDR3: CAWSERGDTQYF. CDR3 bases: TGTGCCTGGAGCGAAAGGGGTGATACGCAGTATTTT.

This chain joins TRBV6-6 and TRBJ2-1; 10 nucleotides align to TRBD2. Germline CDR1 reads MNHNY; CDR2 reads SVGAGI (reference sequence). Trimming cost V 6 bases and J 2 bases; bases outside gene matches: 1. The CDR3 runs to 14 residues. The CDR3, as DNA: TGTGCCAGCAGCCTAGCGGGAGCCTACAATGAGCAGTTCTTC. It is translated as CASSLAGAYNEQFF.

The rearrangement uses TRBV5-6 and TRBJ1-3; TRBD1 aligns across 9 bases. There are 16 residues in the CDR3. V shed 3 bases and J 3 bases; nucleotides not matched to a gene: 7. Germline V gene lookup returns CDR1 SGHDT and CDR2 YYEEEE. The CDR3 DNA reads as TGTGCCAGCAGCTATGGGACAGGGACCATTGGAAACACCATATATTTT. This translates into CASSYGTGTIGNTIYF.

The chain couples TRBV19 to TRBJ2-6, with 10 bases fitting TRBD1. J lost 10 bases, V lost 6 bases, and 6 bases had no gene match. Germline CDR1 LNHDA, CDR2 SQIVND (reference sequence). The CDR3 spans 14 residues. The CDR3 DNA is TGTGCCAGTAGCCCGACAGGGGGCGGGAACGTCCTGACTTTC. This gives the protein CASSPTGGGNVLTF. Variable domain in full (rest from reference TRBV19 and TRBJ2-6): DGGITQSPKYLFRKEGQNVTLSCEQNLNHDAMYWYRQDPGQGLRLIYYSQIVNDFQKGDIAEGYSVSREKKESFPLTVTSAQKNPTAFYLCASSPTGGGNVLTFGAGSRLTVL.

This clone was seen a handful of times. The V and J genes are TRBV18 and TRBJ2-6, with 11 bases fitting TRBD1. Trimming at V came to 3 bases and at J to 1 base, leaving 5 bases not matched to a gene. Germline loops: CDR1 KGHSH, CDR2 LQKENI. CDR3 length equals 18 residues. CDR3 protein: CASSPRTGGGSGANVLTF. CDR3 bases: TGTGCCAGCTCACCGAGGACAGGGGGCGGTTCTGGGGCCAACGTCCTGACTTTC.

This sequence joins TRBV27 and TRBJ2-3; D is unclear. This CDR3 has 15 residues. CDR1 is MNHEY and CDR2 is SMNVEV in the germline V gene (reference sequence). V was trimmed by 2 bases and J by 5 bases, leaving 14 bases between them. CDR3 protein: CASSLIPVGQDTQYF. CDR3 nucleotides: TGTGCCAGCAGTTTAATCCCCGTTGGGCAAGATACGCAGTATTTT.

The chain combines TRBV7-2 with TRBJ2-5; 10 bases map to TRBD2. Trimming at V came to 1 base and at J to 8 bases, leaving 7 bases not matched to a gene. CDR3 length equals 15 residues. The germline V gene has CDR1 SGHTA and CDR2 FQGNSA. The CDR3 sequence is CASSLGGGLARTQYF. The CDR3 DNA reads TGTGCCAGCAGCTTAGGTGGGGGACTAGCGAGAACCCAGTACTTC.

V usage is TRBV30 and J usage is TRBJ2-3; 7 nucleotides agree with TRBD2. The germline CDR1 and CDR2 sequences are GTSNPN and SVGIG (reference sequence). J lost 8 bases, V lost 4 bases, and 12 bases had no gene match. The CDR3 loop spans 14 amino acids. The CDR3 bases are TGTGCCTGGAACCCACGGGGGTCGGGGGGTACGCAGTATTTT. Its protein is CAWNPRGSGGTQYF.

A word on this clone: Its ends do not fully match the called genes, so a read error is possible. The V and J genes are TRBV7-9 and TRBJ2-7; maybe TRBD2 (5 bases). The CDR3 is 16 residues long. The germline gives CDR1 SEHNR, CDR2 FQNEAQ (reference sequence). This CDR3 reads CSSSPYGLAHSYEQYF. The DNA of the CDR3 is TGTTCCAGCAGCCCTTACGGTCTAGCCCACTCCTACGAGCAGTACTTC.

The rearrangement links TRBV7-6 to TRBJ2-4; maybe TRBD1 (5 bases). CDR3 length: 15 amino acids. Germline loops: CDR1 SGHVS, CDR2 FNYEAQ. The V end was cut by 6 bases, the J end by 4 bases, with 16 bases between. The CDR3: CASSSSPDRKNIQYF. The CDR3 nucleotides read TGTGCCAGCAGTTCCTCCCCAGACAGAAAAAACATTCAGTACTTC.

This chain joins TRBV19 and TRBJ1-1; 7 positions agree with TRBD1. The junction had 8 bases not matched to a gene; V was cut back by 6 bases and J by 1 base. Germline lookup yields CDR1 LNHDA and CDR2 SQIVND (reference sequence). The CDR3 totals 15 residues. DNA for the CDR3: TGTGCCAGTAGCGAAATCGGGACAGCGAACACTGAAGCTTTCTTT. Its translation: CASSEIGTANTEAFF.

The V call is TRBV6-1, the J call TRBJ2-5; 7 nucleotides agree with TRBD1. CDR1 is MNHNS, CDR2 SASEGT, per germline. The CDR3 is 16 amino acids. The ends lost 4 bases at V and 2 bases at J; junction bases unmatched: 10. Here the CDR3 reads CASSGEGALVQETQYF. DNA of the CDR3: TGTGCCAGCAGTGGCGAGGGGGCTTTGGTACAAGAGACCCAGTACTTC.

J is TRBJ2-5 and V is TRBV15, with 9 bases matching TRBD2. Germline V CDR1 and CDR2: LNHNV, YYDKDF (reference sequence). The J segment lost 4 bases and the V segment lost 0 bases, leaving 9 bases of the junction unmatched. The CDR3 length is 17 residues. CDR3 bases: TGTGCCACCAGCAGAGATAAGCGGGGGGCGATCCCAGAGACCCAGTACTTC. Its protein product is CATSRDKRGAIPETQYF.